The 14 T cell receptor beta chains below all came from one sample that was sequenced in a study of OX40 agonist ivuxolimab in advanced cancers. The table came from immunoSEQ multiplex PCR; TCRdb's copy has only in-frame clones and leaves some out. The data contain about 48,000 clones, about 85% of them singletons. The starting material was CD4+ or CD8+ T cells sorted from blood, obtained in a trial of the OX40 agonist ivuxolimab. These receptors all stem from an adult with an advanced solid tumor such as melanoma, head and neck, liver or kidney cancer.

The rearrangement uses TRBV10-3 and TRBJ1-1; no firm D call. Germline V gives CDR1 ENHRY, CDR2 SYGVKD. The V gene lost 1 base and the J gene lost 4 bases, with 10 bases spanning the gap. The CDR3 sequence is 14 residues long. In nucleotides, the CDR3 is TGTGCCATCAGTGAGTTAGACTCGGGCACTGAAGCTTTCTTT. Protein: CAISELDSGTEAFF.

The J gene is TRBJ2-2, the V gene TRBV6-4, with D unclear. CDR1 is MRHNA, CDR2 SNTAGT, per germline. V was shortened by 3 bases and J by 4 bases, with 3 bases between the two germline ends. There are 12 residues in the CDR3. DNA of the CDR3: TGTGCCAGCAGTGATTTCACCGGGGAGCTGTTTTTT. Translated: CASSDFTGELFF.

V usage is TRBV6-1 and J usage is TRBJ1-5; 7 nucleotides line up with TRBD1. This CDR3 is 17 amino acids long. Germline values: CDR1 MNHNS, CDR2 SASEGT. Unmatched junction bases numbered 7, after V lost 2 bases and J lost 0 bases. The CDR3 is CASSELGQGGSNQPQHF. CDR3 nucleotides: TGTGCCAGCAGTGAATTAGGTCAGGGGGGTAGCAATCAGCCCCAGCATTTT.

The chain has TRBV2 and TRBJ2-7, with 8 positions matching TRBD1. The CDR3 runs 13 residues. Germline V gives CDR1 SNHLY, CDR2 FYNNEI. V was pared by 6 bases and J by 1 base, with 2 bases of the junction left unmatched. The CDR3 region has the DNA TGTGCCAGCAGGGACAGGGCGTCCTACGAGCAGTACTTC. This codes for CASRDRASYEQYF. Full variable domain (outside the CDR3, taken from reference TRBV2 and TRBJ2-7): EPEVTQTPSHQVTQMGQEVILRCVPISNHLYFYWYRQILGQKVEFLVSFYNNEISEKSEIFDDQFSVERPDGSNFTLKIRSTKLEDSAMYFCASRDRASYEQYFGPGTRLTVT.

This chain connects TRBV18 to TRBJ2-7, with 7 bases aligning to TRBD1. CDR3 length: 14 residues. The V gene end was trimmed by 2 bases and the J gene end by 2 bases; junction bases not matched to a gene: 3. Germline values: CDR1 KGHSH, CDR2 LQKENI. The CDR3 DNA sequence: TGTGCCAGCTCACCAGGGACAGTTACCTACGAGCAGTACTTC. Translating gives CASSPGTVTYEQYF.

The J gene is TRBJ2-1, the V gene TRBV7-2; D gene ambiguous. CDR3 length: 13 amino acids. V lost 3 bases, J lost 6 bases, and 9 bases lay in between. CDR1 is SGHTA and CDR2 is FQGNSA in the germline V gene. DNA of the CDR3: TGTGCCAGCAGCTTGAATCGGGCCAATGAGCAGTTCTTC. This sequence encodes CASSLNRANEQFF.

The count of this clone is one. This sequence joins TRBV7-8 and TRBJ1-5; D is ambiguous. The germline V gene encodes CDR1 SGHVS and CDR2 FQNEAQ. Trimming took 2 bases from V and 4 from J, leaving 12 bases between them. The CDR3 is 15 amino acids. The CDR3 region is CASSLRAAPNQPQHF. As DNA, the CDR3 is TGTGCCAGCAGCTTAAGGGCGGCGCCGAATCAGCCCCAGCATTTT.

This clone has a handful of counts. The chain uses TRBV5-1 and TRBJ2-7; D possibly uses TRBD1 or TRBD2 (7 bases each). CDR1 and CDR2 from the germline V gene are SGHRS and YFSETQ. Trimming cost V 5 bases and J 1 base, with 16 bases left between them. The CDR3 is made up of 15 amino acids. The CDR3 DNA is TGCGCCAGCAGTTCCCAGGGGGGGAGATCCTACGAGCAGTACTTC. The encoded protein is CASSSQGGRSYEQYF.

V is TRBV5-8 and J is TRBJ2-1, with D unresolved. CDR1 SGHTS and CDR2 YDEGEE come from the germline V gene. CDR3 length equals 12 residues. Trimming removed 4 bases at V and 7 bases at J, with 9 bases between. The CDR3 reads CASSDSGNEQFF. The CDR3 coding sequence is TGTGCCAGCAGCGACTCCGGAAATGAGCAGTTCTTC.

This clone was recorded only once. The rearrangement uses TRBV25-1 and TRBJ1-1; 10 bases align to TRBD1. This CDR3 is 14 amino acids long. Unmatched junction bases numbered 4, after V lost 4 bases and J lost 5 bases. Germline V lookup: CDR1 MGHDK, CDR2 SYGVNS. CDR3 in DNA: TGTGCCAGCAGTGGGGACAGGGGACAGACTGAAGCTTTCTTT. This translates into CASSGDRGQTEAFF.

V gene TRBV7-9 combines with J gene TRBJ1-1, with unresolved D. The V gene's germline CDR1 is SEHNR and CDR2 FQNEAQ (reference sequence). Trimming took off 1 base at V and 7 bases at J, with 16 bases between the two ends. The CDR3 has 15 amino acids. In DNA, the CDR3 is TGTGCCAGCAGCTTAGAAGTGGCACCCTCTTTTGAAGCTTTCTTT. Translating it yields CASSLEVAPSFEAFF.

As DNA, the CDR3 is TGTGCCAGCAGTTTACCTACCCGCCGCTACGGCTACACCTTC. The encoded protein is CASSLPTRRYGYTF. V is TRBV28 and J is TRBJ1-2; D gene unclear. This CDR3 contains 14 residues. With 2 bases removed from V and 8 bases from J, the gap between germline ends came to 15 bases. The germline V gene encodes CDR1 MDHEN and CDR2 SYDVKM.

This chain connects TRBV28 to TRBJ2-1; D is perhaps TRBD1 (6 bases). The CDR3 totals 15 residues. V lost 5 bases and J 3 bases, leaving 14 bases between the germline ends. CDR1 is MDHEN and CDR2 is SYDVKM in the germline V gene. The CDR3 protein is CASSRLGQNYNEQFF. The CDR3 bases are TGTGCCAGCAGTAGACTGGGACAAAACTACAATGAGCAGTTCTTC.

The chain joins TRBV10-3 to TRBJ1-2, with 8 bases identical to TRBD1. The trim removed 7 bases at V and 8 bases at J, leaving 6 bases unmatched. This CDR3 spans 12 amino acids. Looked up from germline, CDR1 is ENHRY and CDR2 is SYGVKD. The CDR3 nucleotides are TGTGCCATCACCCGGACAGGGCAAGGCTACACCTTC. It encodes CAITRTGQGYTF.